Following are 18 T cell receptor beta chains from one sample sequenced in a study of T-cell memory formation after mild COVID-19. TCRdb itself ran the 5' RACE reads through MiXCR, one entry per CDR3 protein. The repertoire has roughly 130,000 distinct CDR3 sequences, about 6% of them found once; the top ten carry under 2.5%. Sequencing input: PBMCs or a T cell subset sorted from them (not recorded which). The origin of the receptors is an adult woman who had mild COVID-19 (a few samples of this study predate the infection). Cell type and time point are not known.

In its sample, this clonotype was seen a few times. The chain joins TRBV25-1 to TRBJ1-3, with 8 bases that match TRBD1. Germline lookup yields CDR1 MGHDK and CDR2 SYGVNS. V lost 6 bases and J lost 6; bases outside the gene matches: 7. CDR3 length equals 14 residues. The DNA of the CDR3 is TGTGCCAGCAGCTCGGACAGGGTATTAAACACCATATATTTT. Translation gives CASSSDRVLNTIYF.

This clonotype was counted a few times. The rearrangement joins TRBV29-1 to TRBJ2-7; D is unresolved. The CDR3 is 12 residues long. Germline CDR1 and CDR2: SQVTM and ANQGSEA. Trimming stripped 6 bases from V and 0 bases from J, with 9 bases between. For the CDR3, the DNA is TGCAGCGTCACTCTTAGCTCCTACGAGCAGTACTTC. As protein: CSVTLSSYEQYF.

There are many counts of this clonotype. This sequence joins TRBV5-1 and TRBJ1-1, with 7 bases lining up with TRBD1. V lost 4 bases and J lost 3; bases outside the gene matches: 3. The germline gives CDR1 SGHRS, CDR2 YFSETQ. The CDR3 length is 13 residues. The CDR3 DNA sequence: TGCGCCAGCAGCCGGGACAGCCACACTGAAGCTTTCTTT. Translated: CASSRDSHTEAFF.

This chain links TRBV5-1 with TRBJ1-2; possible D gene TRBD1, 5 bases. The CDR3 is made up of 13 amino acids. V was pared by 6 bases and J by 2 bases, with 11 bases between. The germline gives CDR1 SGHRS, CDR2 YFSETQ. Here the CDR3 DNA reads TGCGCCAGCACCCCTGAGGGGAACTATGGCTACACCTTC. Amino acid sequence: CASTPEGNYGYTF.

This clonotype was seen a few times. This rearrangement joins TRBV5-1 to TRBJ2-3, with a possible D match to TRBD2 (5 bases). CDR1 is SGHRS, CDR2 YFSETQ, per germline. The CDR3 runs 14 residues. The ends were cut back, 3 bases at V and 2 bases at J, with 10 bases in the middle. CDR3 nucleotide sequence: TGCGCCAGCAGCTCCCAGGACTCCACAGATACGCAGTATTTT. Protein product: CASSSQDSTDTQYF.

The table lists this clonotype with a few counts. The CDR3 DNA is TGTGCCAGTAGTACCATCGGGACCCACGTTGAAGCTTTCTTT. Translating gives CASSTIGTHVEAFF. The V call is TRBV19, the J call TRBJ1-1, with a weak D call TRBD1 (5 bases). This CDR3 has 14 residues. Germline lookup yields CDR1 LNHDA and CDR2 SQIVND (reference sequence). Trimming cost V 4 bases and J 7 bases, with 16 bases left between them.

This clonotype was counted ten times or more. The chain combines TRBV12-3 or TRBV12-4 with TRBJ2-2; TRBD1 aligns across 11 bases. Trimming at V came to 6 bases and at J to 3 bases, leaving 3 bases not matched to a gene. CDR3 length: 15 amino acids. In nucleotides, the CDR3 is TGTGCCAGCAGGAGGGACAGGGGGGACACCGGGGAGCTGTTTTTT. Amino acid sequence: CASRRDRGDTGELFF.

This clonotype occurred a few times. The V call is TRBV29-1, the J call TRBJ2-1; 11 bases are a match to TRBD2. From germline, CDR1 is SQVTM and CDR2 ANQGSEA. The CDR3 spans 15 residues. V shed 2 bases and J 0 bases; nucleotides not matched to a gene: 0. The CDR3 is CSVETSGGSYNEQFF. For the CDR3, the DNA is TGCAGCGTTGAAACTAGCGGGGGCTCCTACAATGAGCAGTTCTTC.

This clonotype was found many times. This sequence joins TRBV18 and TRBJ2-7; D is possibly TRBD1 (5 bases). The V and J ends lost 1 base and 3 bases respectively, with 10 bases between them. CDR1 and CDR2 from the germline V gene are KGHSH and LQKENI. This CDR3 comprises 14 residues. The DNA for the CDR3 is TGTGCCAGCTCACCACAAGGGGCCAACTACGAGCAGTACTTC. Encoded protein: CASSPQGANYEQYF.

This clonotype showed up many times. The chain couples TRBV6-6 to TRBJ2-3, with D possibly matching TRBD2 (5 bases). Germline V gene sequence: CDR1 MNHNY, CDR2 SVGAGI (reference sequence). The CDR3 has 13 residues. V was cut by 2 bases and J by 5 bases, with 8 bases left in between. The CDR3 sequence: CASSYRTGDTQYF. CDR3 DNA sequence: TGTGCCAGCAGTTACCGGACTGGAGATACGCAGTATTTT.

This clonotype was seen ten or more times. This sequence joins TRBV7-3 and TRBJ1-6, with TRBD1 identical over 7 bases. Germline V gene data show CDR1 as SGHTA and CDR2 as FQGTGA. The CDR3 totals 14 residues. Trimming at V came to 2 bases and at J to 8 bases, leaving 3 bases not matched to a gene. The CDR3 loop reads CASSLQGGDSPLHF. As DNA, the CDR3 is TGTGCCAGCAGCTTACAGGGGGGCGATTCACCCCTCCACTTT.

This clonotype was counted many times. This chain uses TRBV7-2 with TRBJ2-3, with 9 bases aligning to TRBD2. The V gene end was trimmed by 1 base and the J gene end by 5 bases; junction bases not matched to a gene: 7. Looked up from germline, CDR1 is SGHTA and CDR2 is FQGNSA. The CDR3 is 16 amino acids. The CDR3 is CASSLVASGVQDTQYF. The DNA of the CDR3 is TGTGCCAGCAGCTTAGTAGCTAGCGGGGTCCAAGATACGCAGTATTTT.

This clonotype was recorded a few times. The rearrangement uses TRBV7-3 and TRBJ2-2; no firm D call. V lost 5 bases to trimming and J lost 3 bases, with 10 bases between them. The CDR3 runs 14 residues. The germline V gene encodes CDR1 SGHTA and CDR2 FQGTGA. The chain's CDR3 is CASSHSRDTGELFF. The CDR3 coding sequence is TGTGCCAGCAGCCACTCCCGGGACACCGGGGAGCTGTTTTTT.

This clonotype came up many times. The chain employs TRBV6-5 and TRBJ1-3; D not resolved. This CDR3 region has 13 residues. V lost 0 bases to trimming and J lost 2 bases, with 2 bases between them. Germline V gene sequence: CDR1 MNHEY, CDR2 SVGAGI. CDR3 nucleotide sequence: TGTGCCAGCAGTTACTCAGCTGGAAACACCATATATTTT. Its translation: CASSYSAGNTIYF.

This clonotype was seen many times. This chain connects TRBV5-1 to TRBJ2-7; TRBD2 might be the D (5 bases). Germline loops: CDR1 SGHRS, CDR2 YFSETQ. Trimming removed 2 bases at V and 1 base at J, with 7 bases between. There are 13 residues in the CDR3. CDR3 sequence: CASSLRGSYEQYF. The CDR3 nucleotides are TGCGCCAGCAGCTTACGGGGTTCCTACGAGCAGTACTTC.

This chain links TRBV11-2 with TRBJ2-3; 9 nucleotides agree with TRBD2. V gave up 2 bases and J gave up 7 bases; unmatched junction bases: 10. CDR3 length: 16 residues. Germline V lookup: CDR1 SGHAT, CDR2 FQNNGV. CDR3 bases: TGTGCCAGCAGCTTAATTTCGCGGGAGGGCTCGAATACGCAGTATTTT. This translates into CASSLISREGSNTQYF. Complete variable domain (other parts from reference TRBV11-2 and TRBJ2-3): EAGVAQSPRYKIIEKRQSVAFWCNPISGHATLYWYQQILGQGPKLLIQFQNNGVVDDSQLPKDRFSAERLKGVDSTLKIQPAKLEDSAVYLCASSLISREGSNTQYFGPGTRLTVL.

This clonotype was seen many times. CDR3 sequence (DNA): TGTGCCAGCAGCTTAGAGACAGGGGGCCAGAACACCGGGGAGCTGTTTTTT. Protein: CASSLETGGQNTGELFF. The chain employs TRBV7-6 and TRBJ2-2; TRBD1 matches at 10 bases. The germline V gene has CDR1 SGHVS and CDR2 FNYEAQ. Losses at the gene ends were 1 base for V and 1 base for J; bases not matched to a gene: 3. The CDR3 is 17 residues long.

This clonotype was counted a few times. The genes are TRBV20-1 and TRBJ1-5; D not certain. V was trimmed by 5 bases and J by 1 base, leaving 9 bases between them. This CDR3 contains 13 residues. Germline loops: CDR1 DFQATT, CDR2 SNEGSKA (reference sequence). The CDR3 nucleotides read TGCAGTGCTCAGTTAGGGAGCAATCAGCCCCAGCATTTT. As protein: CSAQLGSNQPQHF.